This TCR beta chain was sequenced for a study of shared clonotypes between healthy human individuals. Findings of the study overall: Collection of samples was limited to blood; tissue repertoires likely differ.

Clones were read by immunoSEQ multiplex PCR, and TCRdb kept only the in-frame ones, dropping some. The sample includes more than 2 million clones, more than 90% seen only once; the top ten take 0.13%. Researchers partitioned CD4+ cells into CD45RA+ naive and CD45RA-negative memory subsets. To note about this clone: Its matching antigen is unknown.

The V gene's germline CDR1 is SNHLY and CDR2 FYNNEI. Trimming shortened V by 2 bases and J by 8 bases, and 11 bases separated the two germline ends. CDR3 length: 13 amino acids. The source material was naive CD4+ T cells sorted from blood. As to subset: CD45RA+ positively selected. The V call is TRBV2, the J call TRBJ2-3; a possible D gene is TRBD2 (5 bases). This clonotype was sampled from a man aged 18 to 29 in good health. CDR3 protein: CASSEPSRGTQYF. CDR3 bases: TGTGCCAGCAGTGAACCTAGTCGGGGTACGCAGTATTTT.